This T cell receptor (beta chain) was recorded in a study of T cells in Graves' hyperthyroidism and ophthalmopathy. There were TCR beta CDR3 regions amplified from RNA transcripts. First-round RT-PCR targeting the TCR CDR3 was performed with the HTBI primer set. Via MiXCR, TCRdb re-called the multiplex PCR reads, giving one row per CDR3 protein. The profile shows more than 500,000 distinct CDR3 sequences, 35% to 50% of them singletons. The ends lost 7 bases at V and 8 bases at J; junction bases unmatched: 3. Looked up from germline, CDR1 is ENHRY and CDR2 is SYGVKD. This CDR3 has 12 residues. The study excluded patients with uncontrolled infection, other autoimmune disease, pregnancy or lactation. Together with thyroid ultrasound, orbital computed tomography, serum thyroxine and TRAb, clinical symptoms were used for diagnoses.

The specimen sequenced was peripheral blood or thyroid tissue (not recorded which). This chain connects TRBV10-3 to TRBJ1-2; 11 nucleotides agree with TRBD1. This TCR came from an adult woman with Graves' disease, either hyperthyroidism or ophthalmopathy (not recorded which). The CDR3 is CAIKGQGEGYTF. CDR3 coding DNA: TGTGCCATCAAGGGACAGGGGGAGGGCTACACCTTC.